The sequence of this TCR beta chain was determined in a study of T cells in Graves' hyperthyroidism and ophthalmopathy. A note on this clonotype: Its antigen is as yet unknown.

Using RNA transcripts as the source, TCR beta CDR3 regions were amplified. First-round RT-PCR of the TCR CDR3 relied on the HTBI primer set. In TCRdb, the multiplex PCR reads were re-called with MiXCR into one record per CDR3 protein. The sample includes approximately 590,000 distinct CDR3 sequences, around 45% of them seen just once. Whole-study results and caveats: Peripheral blood also featured most of the thyroid clonotypes expanded above 0.001.

Patients with uncontrolled infections, other autoimmune diseases, pregnancy or lactation were excluded. The CDR3 extends over 11 amino acids. The V end lost 6 bases, the J end lost 2 bases, and 6 bases lay between the germline ends. Germline CDR1 is SQVTM and CDR2 is ANQGSEA. The receptor was isolated from a woman younger than 30 with Graves' hyperthyroidism. This rearrangement joins TRBV29-1 to TRBJ2-3; D uncertain. The sample comprised peripheral blood or thyroid tissue (not recorded which). The CDR3 nucleotides are TGCAGCGTGGGCCACACAGATACGCAGTATTTT. Translated, it gives CSVGHTDTQYF.